This T cell receptor (beta chain) was identified in a study of cytomegalovirus exposure and HLA in healthy donors (dated by TCRdb to about 2017). Study-level background: According to a later analysis, one platform produced both the roughly 120 validation repertoires and the 730 or so repertoires of the first cohort. Along with the roughly 700-subject first cohort, a separate validation cohort of more than 90 different subjects was used. The study combined high-throughput TCR immunosequencing, statistical association of individual TCRs with disease status, and machine learning to predict cytomegalovirus infection status. The study aimed to test whether cataloging public T cell receptors could reveal signatures of past pathogen exposure.

To prepare the library, the immunoSEQ multiplex PCR assay was applied. As for the authors' bioinformatics: To diagnose cytomegalovirus status from the catalog of TCR beta chain sequences, a statistical classification framework was built. TCRdb provides this immuneACCESS table in a form limited to in-frame rearrangements. Some clones are lacking; in checked studies, under half of them reflect an unresolved V gene, and why the rest are absent is not known. The DNA was the basis for D and trimming; V, J and clone size are from that table. The sample records tens of thousands of clones, 85% to 95% of which are singletons. In total, the top ten clones hold 4.4% of the sample. General conclusions and limits of the study: A few of the identified cytomegalovirus-associated TCR beta chains were confirmed in vitro to be specific for cytomegalovirus antigens. In the study, around 150 TCR beta chains were listed as associated with cytomegalovirus. In both the original and validation cohorts, the classifier was reported to diagnose cytomegalovirus status with high specificity and sensitivity. Subsequent analysis determined that TCRs grouped into clusters in the first cohort also showed a tendency toward co-occurrence across the roughly 110 validation repertoires, and approximately 93% of cluster scores exceeded 0. All 120 or so repertoires were used to score co-occurrence in the validation cohort in a later analysis, because that analysis had no HLA typing for the cohort. Across donors, most TCR sequences were observed very rarely, whereas some public TCRs were present in many individuals. It was suggested by the authors that the approach could potentially be generalized to other disease states and immunological phenotypes.

Separate from the approximately 700-subject first cohort, the validation cohort of about 130 subjects was the group to which the donors belonged. Points on this clone: The specificity of this receptor is unknown. Base qualities are not provided; no much larger clone lies one nucleotide away.

Sequenced sample: PBMCs. This TCR was recovered from a man aged 18-30 years in good health and CMV-seropositive.

The bases are TGTGCCTGGAACCAGGGACTAATAGCCAAAAACATTCAGTACTTC. This gives the protein CAWNQGLIAKNIQYF. In this chain, TRBV30 is recombined with TRBJ2-4; 7 middle bases align to TRBD2. The CDR3 spans 15 residues, from the cysteine through the phenylalanine. CDR3 DNA only is kept here, 45 bases in frame from base 1. Ends trimmed: V by 4 bases, J by 0 bases; bases unmatched to a gene: 6. CDR1 and CDR2, per the germline V gene (reference sequence), are GTSNPN and SVGIG.